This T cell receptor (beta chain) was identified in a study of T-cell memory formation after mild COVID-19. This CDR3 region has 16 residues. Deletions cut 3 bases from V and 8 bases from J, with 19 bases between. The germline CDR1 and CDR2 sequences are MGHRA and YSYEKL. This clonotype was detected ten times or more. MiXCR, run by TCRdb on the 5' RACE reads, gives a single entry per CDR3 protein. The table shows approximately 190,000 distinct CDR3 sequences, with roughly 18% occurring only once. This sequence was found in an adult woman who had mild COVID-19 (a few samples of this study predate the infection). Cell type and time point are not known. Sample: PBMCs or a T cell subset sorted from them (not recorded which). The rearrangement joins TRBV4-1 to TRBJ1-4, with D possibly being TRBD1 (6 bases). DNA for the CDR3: TGCGCCAGCAGCCAGCAGAGGGGGGGCGTGAGAGAAAAACTGTTTTTT. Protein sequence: CASSQQRGGVREKLFF.